This TCR beta chain was identified in a study of CD8 T cells in ankylosing spondylitis. Study-wide results and limits: Among TCR beta sequences, a motif of several highly homologous variants appeared characteristic of ankylosing spondylitis blood.

As concerns this clonotype: Antigen unknown.

TCRdb re-called the 5' RACE reads with MiXCR, one entry per CDR3 protein. The table records more than 650,000 distinct CDR3 sequences, 12% of them present only once. CDR1 SGHRS and CDR2 YFSETQ come from the germline V gene. The CDR3 extends over 16 amino acids. Trimming stripped 3 bases from V and 2 bases from J, with 18 bases between. The TCR sequence derives from a male donor with ankylosing spondylitis. The sequencing input was blood, either unsorted or a sorted T cell fraction (not recorded which). The chain recombines TRBV5-1 with TRBJ2-7; a weak D match, TRBD1 (6 bases). CDR3 sequence: CASSWAAGASTYEQYF. DNA of the CDR3: TGCGCCAGCAGCTGGGCCGCAGGGGCTTCAACCTACGAGCAGTACTTC. The full variable domain, with the rest looked up from reference TRBV5-1 and TRBJ2-7, is KAGVTQTPRYLIKTRGQQVTLSCSPISGHRSVSWYQQTPGQGLQFLFEYFSETQRNKGNFPGRFSGRQFSNSRSEMNVSTLELGDSALYLCASSWAAGASTYEQYFGPGTRLTVT.